These 3 T cell receptor beta chains were sequenced from one sample in a study of siplizumab effects on memory and regulatory T cells. The table came from immunoSEQ multiplex PCR; TCRdb's copy has only in-frame clones and leaves some out. The sample lists approximately 120,000 clones; 92% were seen once. Sequencing input: Tregs sorted from blood. These receptors came from a human donor in good health.

This clone was seen a single time. As DNA, the CDR3 is TGTGCCAGCTCACCCAATCTCGAGACCCAGTACTTC. This gives the protein CASSPNLETQYF. The chain has TRBV18 and TRBJ2-5; the D is unclear. The CDR3 covers 12 residues. Germline CDR1 KGHSH, CDR2 LQKENI. The V end lost 3 bases, the J end lost 5 bases, and 7 bases lay between the germline ends.

This clone appeared once. J is TRBJ2-1 and V is TRBV5-4; 8 bases match TRBD1. The ends lost 2 bases at V and 1 base at J; junction bases unmatched: 8. The CDR3 contains 17 residues. Germline CDR1 SGHNT, CDR2 YYREEE (reference sequence). CDR3 sequence reads: CASSLQGGSISYNEQFF. CDR3 nucleotide sequence: TGTGCCAGCAGCTTACAGGGGGGCTCAATATCCTACAATGAGCAGTTCTTC.

The chain recombines TRBV19 with TRBJ1-2; D unresolved. The germline V gene encodes CDR1 LNHDA and CDR2 SQIVND (reference sequence). The length of the CDR3 is 14 residues. V lost 3 bases, J lost 0 bases, and 8 bases lay in between. This CDR3 reads CASSMRAANYGYTF. The CDR3 DNA is TGTGCCAGTAGTATGAGGGCAGCTAACTATGGCTACACCTTC.